A selection of T cell receptor beta chains follows, all from one sample in a study of shared clonotypes between healthy human individuals. Libraries were prepared by immunoSEQ multiplex PCR; TCRdb keeps only in-frame clonotypes and omits some of them. The sample lists about 2.3 million clones, 85% to 95% seen once, with 0.37% in the top ten. Input material: naive CD4+ T cells from PBMCs. Receptors originate from a young man in good health. Some clones in this sample may be carry-over from other donors' samples. CDR3s include the opening cysteine and the closing phenylalanine or tryptophan. A D gene is named only where the DNA matches it firmly. Size values are once, few and many counts, or a class for expanded clones, and some rows have none.

13	NA	TRBJ2-5	TRBV30	NA	CAWSPGDQETQYF	TGTGCCTGGAGTCCGGGAGACCAAGAGACCCAGTACTTC
14	NA	TRBJ2-7	TRBV11-2	NA	CASSLWTEPYEQYF	TGTGCCAGCAGCTTATGGACAGAACCCTACGAGCAGTACTTC
13	NA	TRBJ1-1	TRBV28	NA	CASIPAMNTEAFF	TGTGCCAGCATCCCGGCGATGAACACTGAAGCTTTCTTT
19	NA	TRBJ2-4	TRBV2	NA	CASLKTRSRIDLAKNIQYF	TGTGCCAGCCTGAAGACCAGATCCCGGATAGACCTAGCCAAAAACATTCAGTACTTC
13	NA	TRBJ2-7	TRBV30	TRBD2	CAWSSSGSAEQYF	TGTGCCTGGAGTTCGAGCGGGAGTGCCGAGCAGTACTTC
13	NA	TRBJ1-5	TRBV30	NA	CAWSKGIDQPQHF	TGTGCCTGGAGTAAGGGAATTGATCAGCCCCAGCATTTT
15	once	TRBJ2-7	TRBV18	NA	CASSPYAQGGDEQYF	TGTGCCAGCTCACCTTACGCACAGGGTGGCGACGAGCAGTACTTC
13	few	TRBJ1-1	TRBV10-1	NA	CASSELQAVGAFF	TGCGCCAGCAGTGAGTTGCAGGCGGTTGGGGCTTTCTTT
14	NA	TRBJ1-1	TRBV10-3	NA	CAIIKGGGGTEAFF	TGTGCCATCATCAAGGGGGGAGGGGGCACTGAAGCTTTCTTT
15	NA	TRBJ2-2	TRBV7-8	NA	CASSFKGANTGELFF	TGTGCCAGCAGCTTTAAAGGAGCGAACACCGGGGAGCTGTTTTTT
13	NA	TRBJ1-2	TRBV5-6	NA	CASSLNRRKGYTF	TGTGCCAGCAGCCTCAACAGGCGGAAGGGCTACACCTTC
15	NA	TRBJ2-1	TRBV12-5	NA	CASGSYGGSYNEQFF	TGTGCTAGTGGTTCGTACGGGGGCTCCTACAATGAGCAGTTCTTC
16	NA	TRBJ2-1	TRBV7-9	NA	CASSFRTFSSYNEQFF	TGTGCCAGCAGCTTTAGGACCTTTAGCTCCTACAATGAGCAGTTCTTC
15	once	TRBJ2-7	TRBV6-5	TRBD2	CASSYRLAGPYEQYF	TGTGCCAGCAGTTACAGGCTAGCGGGGCCCTACGAGCAGTACTTC
15	NA	TRBJ2-7	TRBV28	NA	CASSGGGAVAYEQYF	TGTGCCAGCAGTGGGGGCGGGGCAGTAGCCTACGAGCAGTACTTC
15	once	TRBJ2-1	TRBV27	NA	CASSLEGLSYNEQFF	TGTGCCAGCAGTTTAGAAGGTTTGTCCTACAATGAGCAGTTCTTC
15	NA	TRBJ2-7	TRBV11-3	TRBD2	CASSLRSSGAYEQYF	TGTGCCAGCAGCTTAAGGTCTAGCGGGGCCTACGAGCAGTACTTC
14	NA	TRBJ2-7	TRBV18	NA	CASSPGRSSYEQYF	TGTGCCAGCTCACCGGGACGGAGCTCCTACGAGCAGTACTTC
15	once	TRBJ2-1	TRBV11-2	NA	CASSSVFGGGNEQFF	TGTGCCAGCAGCTCCGTATTTGGGGGCGGGAATGAGCAGTTCTTC
17	NA	TRBJ2-1	TRBV7-6	NA	CASSPGPEILGYNEQFF	TGTGCCAGCAGCCCCGGTCCCGAAATCCTAGGGTACAATGAGCAGTTCTTC
16	once	TRBJ2-1	TRBV5-4	NA	CASSLVSLGAYNEQFF	TGTGCCAGCAGCTTGGTGAGTCTAGGGGCCTACAATGAGCAGTTCTTC
13	NA	TRBJ1-4	TRBV2	TRBD1	CASGQETNEKLFF	TGTGCCAGCGGACAGGAAACTAATGAAAAACTGTTTTTT
14	NA	TRBJ2-3	TRBV7-3	TRBD2	CASSPGRGTDTQYF	TGTGCCAGCAGCCCCGGGAGGGGAACAGATACGCAGTATTTT
13	NA	TRBJ1-1	TRBV28	TRBD1	CASRRPGGTEAFF	TGTGCCAGCAGAAGACCAGGGGGAACTGAAGCTTTCTTT
13	NA	TRBJ1-2	TRBV2	NA	CASSDRGAGGYTF	TGTGCCAGCAGTGACCGGGGGGCGGGTGGCTACACCTTC
15	NA	TRBJ2-5	TRBV4-1	NA	CASSQVGSSGETQYF	TGCGCCAGCAGCCAAGTCGGTTCTAGTGGGGAGACCCAGTACTTC
16	NA	TRBJ2-3	TRBV11-2	TRBD2	CASSLPGGAGTDTQYF	TGTGCCAGCAGCCTCCCGGGGGGAGCGGGCACAGATACGCAGTATTTT
19	NA	TRBJ2-4	TRBV14	TRBD2	CASSQVRLAGGRAKNIQYF	TGTGCCAGCAGCCAAGTCCGACTAGCGGGAGGGCGGGCCAAAAACATTCAGTACTTC
13	NA	TRBJ2-2	TRBV5-1	NA	CASSLEPTGELFF	TGCGCCAGCAGCTTGGAACCCACCGGGGAGCTGTTTTTT
15	NA	TRBJ1-1	TRBV19	TRBD1	CASSTQGAVDTEAFF	TGTGCCAGTAGTACACAGGGGGCGGTGGACACTGAAGCTTTCTTT
17	NA	TRBJ2-1	TRBV28	TRBD2	CASSLSGGAGDKNEQFF	TGTGCCAGCAGTTTATCGGGGGGAGCGGGAGACAAAAATGAGCAGTTCTTC
18	NA	TRBJ2-3	TRBV27	TRBD2	CATGTSGRSPPYTDTQYF	TGTGCCACCGGGACTAGCGGGAGGTCCCCGCCCTACACAGATACGCAGTATTTT
14	NA	TRBJ1-5	TRBV5-1	TRBD1	CASSAGTGEQPQHF	TGCGCCAGCAGCGCGGGGACAGGGGAACAGCCCCAGCATTTT
13	NA	TRBJ2-3	TRBV27	NA	CASSLPSTDTQYF	TGTGCCAGCAGTCTCCCCAGCACAGATACGCAGTATTTT
14	once	TRBJ2-7	TRBV25-1	TRBD2	CASSGAGVGSQQYF	TGTGCCAGCAGTGGAGCGGGAGTCGGTTCCCAGCAGTACTTC
14	NA	TRBJ2-5	TRBV4-2	NA	CASSPRTRAETQYF	TGTGCCAGCAGCCCCCGGACAAGAGCAGAGACCCAGTACTTC
15	NA	TRBJ1-5	TRBV5-1	TRBD1	CASSLGDSYNQPQHF	TGCGCCAGCAGCTTGGGGGACAGCTACAATCAGCCCCAGCATTTT
12	NA	TRBJ2-1	TRBV6-5	NA	CASRSTWNEQFF	TGTGCCAGCAGATCGACCTGGAATGAGCAGTTCTTC
13	NA	TRBJ2-7	TRBV29-1	TRBD2	CSVASGAPYEQYF	TGCAGCGTTGCTAGCGGAGCCCCCTACGAGCAGTACTTC
18	NA	TRBJ2-2	TRBV28	TRBD2	CASSSGLAGGPHTGELFF	TGTGCCAGCAGTTCGGGACTAGCGGGAGGGCCTCACACCGGGGAGCTGTTTTTT
12	NA	TRBJ1-5	TRBV28	NA	CASVTIQQPQHF	TGTGCCAGCGTAACCATACAACAGCCCCAGCATTTT
15	NA	TRBJ2-7	TRBV19	NA	CASSFGAYYSYEQYF	TGTGCCAGTAGCTTCGGGGCCTATTATTCCTACGAGCAGTACTTC
20	NA	TRBJ2-4	TRBV4-1	NA	CASSQVGTGALRTAKNIQYF	TGCGCCAGCAGCCAAGTTGGTACGGGGGCGCTAAGAACGGCCAAAAACATTCAGTACTTC
14	NA	TRBJ1-2	TRBV5-1	NA	CASSLLDSNYGYTF	TGCGCCAGCAGCTTACTGGACAGTAACTATGGCTACACCTTC
15	once	TRBJ1-2	TRBV30	NA	CAWSPVRRANYGYTF	TGTGCCTGGAGCCCCGTCAGGCGGGCTAACTATGGCTACACCTTC
15	NA	TRBJ1-2	TRBV7-2	TRBD1	CASSDQTGQGYGYTF	TGTGCCAGCAGCGACCAGACAGGGCAGGGCTATGGCTACACCTTC
13	NA	TRBJ1-1	TRBV28	NA	CASSFNILTEAFF	TGTGCCAGCAGTTTTAACATATTAACTGAAGCTTTCTTT
16	NA	TRBJ2-7	TRBV7-3	TRBD1	CASSFRAGGALNEQYF	TGTGCCAGCAGCTTCAGAGCAGGGGGCGCATTAAACGAGCAGTACTTC
14	NA	TRBJ2-5	TRBV6-1	NA	CASSGSGGLETQYF	TGTGCCAGCAGTGGTTCGGGGGGCCTGGAGACCCAGTACTTC
15	NA	TRBJ1-5	TRBV28	TRBD1	CASSLTDRGNQPQHF	TGTGCCAGCAGTTTAACCGACAGGGGGAATCAGCCCCAGCATTTT
15	NA	TRBJ1-2	TRBV6-5	NA	CASSPMRGAALSYTF	TGTGCCAGCAGCCCTATGCGGGGGGCGGCCCTCAGCTACACCTTC
16	NA	TRBJ1-4	TRBV4-2	NA	CASSQDTRTTAEKLFF	TGTGCCAGCAGCCAAGATACGAGGACAACGGCGGAAAAACTGTTTTTT
13	NA	TRBJ2-1	TRBV27	NA	CASSLSRGSEQFF	TGTGCCAGCAGTTTATCGAGGGGTAGTGAGCAGTTCTTC
13	NA	TRBJ1-1	TRBV2	NA	CASSTDQNTEAFF	TGTGCCAGCAGTACGGACCAGAACACTGAAGCTTTCTTT